The 20 T cell receptor beta chains presented below share a single source sample, sequenced in a study of PD-1 blockade in classical Hodgkin lymphoma. TCRdb keeps only in-frame clones here, not all; method: immunoSEQ multiplex PCR. The table has 20,000 to 25,000 clones, 80% seen once. Time point of the sample: cycle 4 day 1 (C4D1), after about 6 weeks of nivolumab. All patients relapsed after autologous stem cell transplantation, and brentuximab vedotin exposure varied. The specimen was peripheral blood mononuclear cells (PBMCs), collected before the fourth cycle of nivolumab. These receptors were obtained from a human donor with classical Hodgkin lymphoma.

The V gene is TRBV6-1, the J gene TRBJ2-5, with TRBD1 as a possible D gene (6 bases). CDR1 is MNHNS and CDR2 is SASEGT in the germline V gene. The V and J ends lost 6 bases and 1 base respectively, with 15 bases between them. This CDR3 is 15 amino acids long. The CDR3 sequence: CASRATGFAQETQYF. In DNA form, the CDR3 reads TGTGCCAGCAGAGCTACAGGGTTTGCCCAAGAGACCCAGTACTTC.

The chain employs TRBV27 and TRBJ1-5; D is possibly TRBD1 (5 bases). Trimming took 4 bases from V and 2 from J, leaving 9 bases between them. CDR3 length: 14 residues. Germline CDR1 and CDR2: MNHEY and SMNVEV (reference sequence). The CDR3 here is CASSYQGGNQPQHF. CDR3 DNA: TGTGCCAGCAGTTATCAGGGCGGCAATCAGCCCCAGCATTTT.

The V gene is TRBV5-1, the J gene TRBJ2-5; perhaps D is TRBD1 or TRBD2 (6 bases each). CDR3 length equals 15 residues. Trimming shortened V by 1 base and J by 5 bases, and 15 bases separated the two germline ends. Germline loops: CDR1 SGHRS, CDR2 YFSETQ. The CDR3 protein is CASSLIGGAGETQYF. As DNA, the CDR3 is TGCGCCAGCAGCTTGATTGGGGGCGCGGGGGAGACCCAGTACTTC.

This clone was found a few times. CDR3 DNA: TGTGCCAGCAGTTACTCTGGGGGGCTCGGGGCCAACGTCCTGACTTTC. Its translation: CASSYSGGLGANVLTF. The V and J genes are TRBV6-5 and TRBJ2-6, with D perhaps matching TRBD1 or TRBD2 (6 bases each). This CDR3 comprises 16 residues. Germline V gene data show CDR1 as MNHEY and CDR2 as SVGAGI. V lost 0 bases, J lost 4 bases, and 10 bases lay in between.

This sequence joins TRBV29-1 and TRBJ2-7; TRBD1 agrees at 10 bases. CDR1 SQVTM and CDR2 ANQGSEA come from the germline V gene. V was clipped by 4 bases and J by 5 bases; unmatched bases: 8. This CDR3 contains 14 residues. DNA for the CDR3: TGCAGCGTTGCCCCCGGGACAGGGGAGGACGAGCAGTACTTC. Its protein product is CSVAPGTGEDEQYF.

The chain links TRBV5-1 to TRBJ2-7; 7 bases are a match to TRBD2. The V segment lost 2 bases and the J segment 6 bases; nucleotides outside the gene matches: 11. Germline V gene sequence: CDR1 SGHRS, CDR2 YFSETQ. The CDR3 covers 15 residues. The CDR3 reads CASSLDAGTTSEQYF. CDR3 sequence (DNA): TGCGCCAGCAGCTTAGACGCCGGGACTACGAGCGAGCAGTACTTC.

V usage is TRBV10-3 and J usage is TRBJ2-2; TRBD1 matches at 9 bases. This CDR3 is 10 amino acids long. V lost 10 bases and J lost 13; bases outside the gene matches: 4. Germline V gene sequence: CDR1 ENHRY, CDR2 SYGVKD. Here the CDR3 DNA reads TGTGCCACCGGGACAGGGAGGCTGTTTTTT. It encodes CATGTGRLFF.

Worth noting for this clone: The junction departs from germline at one end; a sequencing error may be responsible. The rearrangement joins TRBV7-9 to TRBJ1-1, with 8 bases matching TRBD1. CDR1 is SEHNR and CDR2 is FQNEAQ in the germline V gene (reference sequence). CDR3 length: 13 amino acids. CDR3 sequence (DNA): TGCAAAACCCGACAGGGGCGGAACACTGAAGCTTTCTTT. Translating gives CKTRQGRNTEAFF.

The chain has TRBV4-3 and TRBJ1-2; D not certain. The ends were cut back, 0 bases at V and 3 bases at J, with 11 bases in the middle. This CDR3 has 15 amino acids. The germline V gene encodes CDR1 LGHNA and CDR2 YSLEER. CDR3 residues: CASSQDFQEDYGYTF. The CDR3 nucleotides are TGCGCCAGCAGCCAAGATTTTCAGGAAGACTATGGCTACACCTTC.

The chain has TRBV4-2 and TRBJ2-7, with D possibly called TRBD1 or TRBD2 (5 bases each). The CDR3 totals 14 residues. The germline V gene encodes CDR1 LGHNA and CDR2 YNFKEQ. V was pared by 1 base and J by 0 bases, with 7 bases between. For the CDR3, the DNA is TGTGCCAGCAGCCAAGGGGGGAGCTCCTACGAGCAGTACTTC. Its protein is CASSQGGSSYEQYF.

The chain combines TRBV9 with TRBJ2-3; D may correspond to TRBD1 or TRBD2 (5 bases each). CDR3 length: 15 residues. Germline V gene data show CDR1 as SGDLS and CDR2 as YYNGEE. Trimming left V 3 bases short and J 0 bases short, with 11 bases between. The CDR3 coding sequence is TGTGCCAGCAGCGAGTGGGGGTCTAGCACAGATACGCAGTATTTT. Protein: CASSEWGSSTDTQYF.

The chain uses TRBV5-5 and TRBJ1-2; D might be TRBD1 (5 bases). This CDR3 spans 16 amino acids. Trimming stripped 2 bases from V and 4 bases from J, with 18 bases between. Germline CDR1 is SGHKS and CDR2 is YYEKEE (reference sequence). The CDR3 is CASSFGGAEGGYGYTF. The CDR3 DNA reads as TGTGCCAGCAGCTTTGGAGGGGCAGAGGGAGGCTATGGCTACACCTTC.

The V call is TRBV13, the J call TRBJ1-5; D is ambiguous. The V gene lost 3 bases and the J gene lost 6 bases, with 15 bases spanning the gap. The germline V gene has CDR1 PRHDT and CDR2 FYEKMQ (reference sequence). The CDR3 spans 15 residues. CDR3 sequence: CASSLRTRGSQPQHF. The CDR3 nucleotides are TGTGCCAGCAGCTTGAGGACTCGAGGAAGTCAGCCCCAGCATTTT.

This sequence joins TRBV7-9 and TRBJ1-2; the D gene is possibly TRBD1 (6 bases). V was shortened by 4 bases and J by 0 bases, with 12 bases between the two germline ends. Germline V gene sequence: CDR1 SEHNR, CDR2 FQNEAQ (reference sequence). The CDR3 spans 15 residues. CDR3 protein: CASSSQGTANYGYTF. CDR3 in DNA: TGTGCCAGCAGCTCACAGGGCACGGCTAACTATGGCTACACCTTC.

V gene TRBV9 combines with J gene TRBJ1-1, with no clear D. Looked up from germline, CDR1 is SGDLS and CDR2 is YYNGEE. This CDR3 comprises 17 residues. V was trimmed by 0 bases and J by 5 bases, leaving 20 bases between them. The CDR3 coding sequence is TGTGCCAGCAGCGTAGTGTGGCGTGTTGCTTATGGGACTGAAGCTTTCTTT. It is translated as CASSVVWRVAYGTEAFF.

The rearrangement uses TRBV18 and TRBJ2-3, with 9 bases matching TRBD1. Germline V gene data show CDR1 as KGHSH and CDR2 as LQKENI. The CDR3 spans 15 residues. V lost 3 bases, J lost 11 bases, and 12 bases stayed unmatched. The CDR3 region is CASSPQDRGSLGQYF. The CDR3 nucleotides read TGTGCCAGCTCACCCCAGGACAGGGGTTCCTTGGGGCAGTATTTT. Variable domain in full (rest from reference TRBV18 and TRBJ2-3): NAGVMQNPRHLVRRRGQEARLRCSPMKGHSHVYWYRQLPEEGLKFMVYLQKENIIDESGMPKERFSAEFPKEGPSILRIQQVVRGDSAAYFCASSPQDRGSLGQYFGPGTRLTVL.

The gene calls are TRBV7-9 and TRBJ2-7; TRBD1 or TRBD2 may be the D gene (5 bases each). Trimming stripped 11 bases from V and 2 bases from J, with 10 bases between. The CDR3 is 11 amino acids. Germline lookup yields CDR1 SEHNR and CDR2 FQNEAQ (reference sequence). CDR3 loop: CAGGRTYEQYF. The CDR3 DNA reads TGTGCCGGGGGTAGAACCTACGAGCAGTACTTC.

The chain carries TRBV5-1 and TRBJ2-2; TRBD1 aligns across 9 bases. The CDR3 loop spans 15 amino acids. Trimming at V came to 4 bases and at J to 3 bases, leaving 4 bases not matched to a gene. From germline, CDR1 is SGHRS and CDR2 YFSETQ. CDR3 nucleotide sequence: TGCGCCAGCAGCATACAGGGGGCGGACACCGGGGAGCTGTTTTTT. It translates to CASSIQGADTGELFF.

This chain connects TRBV19 to TRBJ2-5; tentatively, D is TRBD1 (5 bases). From germline, CDR1 is LNHDA and CDR2 SQIVND (reference sequence). V dropped 5 bases and J dropped 5 bases, with 18 bases sitting between them. This CDR3 comprises 15 residues. CDR3: CASSRTSQGWETQYF. The DNA for the CDR3 is TGTGCCAGTAGTCGAACTTCTCAGGGATGGGAGACCCAGTACTTC.

The V gene is TRBV29-1, the J gene TRBJ1-1; 10 nucleotides align to TRBD1. The junction had 6 bases not matched to a gene; V was cut back by 6 bases and J by 2 bases. Germline loops: CDR1 SQVTM, CDR2 ANQGSEA. The length of the CDR3 is 14 residues. CDR3 sequence (DNA): TGCAGCGTGGATGACAGGGGGCAAAACACTGAAGCTTTCTTT. Translating it yields CSVDDRGQNTEAFF.